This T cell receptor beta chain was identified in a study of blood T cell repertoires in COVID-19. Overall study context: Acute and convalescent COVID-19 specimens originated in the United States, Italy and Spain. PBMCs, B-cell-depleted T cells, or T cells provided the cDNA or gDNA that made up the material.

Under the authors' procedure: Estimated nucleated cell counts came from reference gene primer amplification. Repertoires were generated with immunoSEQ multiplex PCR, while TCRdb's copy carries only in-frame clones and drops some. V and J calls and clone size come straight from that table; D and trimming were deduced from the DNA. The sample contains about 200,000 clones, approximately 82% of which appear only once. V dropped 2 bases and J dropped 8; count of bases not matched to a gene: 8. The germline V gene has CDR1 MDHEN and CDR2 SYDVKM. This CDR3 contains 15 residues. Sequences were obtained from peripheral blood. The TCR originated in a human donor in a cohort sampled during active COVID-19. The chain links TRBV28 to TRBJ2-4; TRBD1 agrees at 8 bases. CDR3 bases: TGTGCCAGCAGTTTACATAGACAGGGGTGGGACATTCAGTACTTC. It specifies CASSLHRQGWDIQYF. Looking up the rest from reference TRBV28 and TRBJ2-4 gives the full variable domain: DVKVTQSSRYLVKRTGEKVFLECVQDMDHENMFWYRQDPGLGLRLIYFSYDVKMKEKGDIPEGYSVSREKKERFSLILESASTNQTSMYLCASSLHRQGWDIQYFGAGTRLSVL.